What follows are 29 T cell receptor beta chains derived from one specimen sequenced in a study of early T cells in non-severe SARS-CoV-2 infection. TCRdb called the 5' RACE reads again in MiXCR, with one record for every CDR3 protein. The sample contains fewer than 30,000 distinct CDR3 sequences, about 4.5% of which appear only once. Specimen: whole blood. The source of these receptors is an adult who was a healthcare worker with PCR-confirmed SARS-CoV-2 infection or an uninfected control (not recorded which).

This clonotype was detected many times. V is TRBV13 and J is TRBJ1-2; D not resolved. The CDR3 extends over 16 amino acids. Germline lookup yields CDR1 PRHDT and CDR2 FYEKMQ (reference sequence). Trimming took off 5 bases at V and 3 bases at J, with 19 bases between the two ends. The CDR3 spells CASSPSTQAIYYGYTF. Written as DNA, the CDR3 is TGTGCCAGCAGCCCAAGTACCCAGGCAATCTACTATGGCTACACCTTC.

This clonotype was seen at least ten times. The chain is built from TRBV6-5 and TRBJ2-3; D uncertain. This CDR3 is 12 amino acids long. Germline CDR1 reads MNHEY; CDR2 reads SVGAGI. V was cut by 8 bases and J by 4 bases, with 10 bases left in between. This CDR3 is CASSKKADTQYF. CDR3 nucleotide sequence: TGTGCCAGCTCCAAAAAGGCAGATACGCAGTATTTT.

This clonotype has a count of ten or more. This sequence joins TRBV7-2 and TRBJ2-5, with TRBD2 as a possible D gene (5 bases). CDR3 length equals 13 residues. Between the trimmed V and J ends, which lost 4 bases and 6 bases, there was a span of 12 bases. The germline V gene encodes CDR1 SGHTA and CDR2 FQGNSA. The CDR3 reads CASSSGSGKTQYF. CDR3 nucleotide sequence: TGTGCCAGCAGCTCGGGAAGCGGAAAGACCCAGTACTTC.

This clonotype was seen ten or more times. The chain has TRBV5-1 and TRBJ1-1, with 8 nucleotides matching TRBD1. The J segment lost 7 bases and the V segment lost 1 base, leaving 6 bases of the junction unmatched. The CDR3 consists of 14 residues. Germline V lookup: CDR1 SGHRS, CDR2 YFSETQ. CDR3 DNA sequence: TGCGCCAGCAGCTTGCAGGCAGGGGGCAATGAAGCTTTCTTT. It encodes CASSLQAGGNEAFF.

This clonotype was seen ten or more times. This CDR3 reads CASSLVQDEQFF. The CDR3 bases are TGCGCCAGCAGCTTGGTGCAGGATGAGCAGTTCTTC. This chain uses TRBV5-1 with TRBJ2-1; D is uncertain. The V end lost 0 bases, the J end lost 8 bases, and 6 bases lay between the germline ends. Germline CDR1 is SGHRS and CDR2 is YFSETQ. The CDR3 consists of 12 residues.

The sample holds many counts of this clonotype. The CDR3 loop reads CATSDPGDLGNEQFF. CDR3 DNA: TGTGCCACCAGTGATCCAGGAGATTTGGGTAATGAGCAGTTCTTC. The chain has TRBV24-1 and TRBJ2-1; D uncertain. Trimming took 3 bases from V and 7 from J, leaving 15 bases between them. This CDR3 comprises 15 residues. The germline V gene has CDR1 KGHDR and CDR2 SFDVKD.

This clonotype was recorded at least ten times. V is TRBV28 and J is TRBJ2-7; 8 bases are shared with TRBD2. This CDR3 spans 17 amino acids. V was clipped by 2 bases and J by 0 bases; unmatched bases: 9. The germline CDR1 and CDR2 sequences are MDHEN and SYDVKM. DNA of the CDR3: TGTGCCAGCAGTTTAAGGCTAGCGGGTACGAGCTCCTACGAGCAGTACTTC. Its protein product is CASSLRLAGTSSYEQYF.

At least ten counts were recorded for this clonotype. The rearrangement joins TRBV12-3 or TRBV12-4 to TRBJ2-7, with 7 bases matching TRBD2. This CDR3 is built from 17 residues. The trim removed 1 base at V and 3 bases at J, leaving 12 bases unmatched. Here the CDR3 reads CASSLVRAGGSDYEQYF. The CDR3 DNA reads as TGTGCCAGCAGTTTAGTTCGGGCGGGCGGGAGCGACTACGAGCAGTACTTC.

The V gene is TRBV11-2, the J gene TRBJ1-6; D uncertain. Germline V gives CDR1 SGHAT, CDR2 FQNNGV. The CDR3 runs to 12 residues. The V gene lost 8 bases and the J gene lost 9 bases, with 11 bases spanning the gap. The CDR3 is CASRQLSSPLHF. CDR3 nucleotide sequence: TGTGCCAGCCGACAACTTTCTTCACCCCTCCACTTT.

This clonotype appeared many times. V and J are TRBV28 and TRBJ1-5, with D unresolved. This CDR3 has 14 residues. Germline CDR1 is MDHEN and CDR2 is SYDVKM. V was pared by 3 bases and J by 1 base, with 7 bases between. CDR3 sequence (DNA): TGTGCCAGCAGTTTTGGGCGGAGCAATCAGCCCCAGCATTTT. Translating gives CASSFGRSNQPQHF.

This clonotype showed up many times. The rearrangement links TRBV20-1 to TRBJ2-7; 10 nucleotides agree with TRBD1. The CDR3 covers 14 residues. Per the germline V gene, CDR1 is DFQATT and CDR2 is SNEGSKA (reference sequence). V shed 3 bases, J shed 5 bases, and the junction held 7 bases outside the gene matches. The CDR3 DNA reads TGCAGTGCTAGGATACCGACAGGGGGCCACGAGCAGTACTTC. Translated: CSARIPTGGHEQYF.

This clonotype was found a few times. V and J are TRBV6-2 or TRBV6-3 and TRBJ2-7; the match to TRBD2 covers 7 bases. The junction had 15 bases not matched to a gene; V was cut back by 10 bases and J by 6 bases. This CDR3 spans 14 amino acids. In germline, CDR1 is MNHEY, CDR2 SVGEGT. The CDR3 loop reads CATTRGGSRSEQYF. Here the CDR3 DNA reads TGTGCCACCACTAGGGGAGGGTCCCGAAGCGAGCAGTACTTC.

This clonotype was detected ten times or more. The chain employs TRBV11-2 and TRBJ2-7, with D unresolved. Trimming pared 1 base from V and 4 bases from J, leaving 5 bases between. The V gene's germline CDR1 is SGHAT and CDR2 FQNNGV. The CDR3 spans 12 residues. The CDR3 here is CASSLVPYEQYF. The CDR3 coding sequence is TGTGCCAGCAGCTTAGTTCCTTACGAGCAGTACTTC.

This clonotype was recorded many times. The CDR3, as DNA: TGTGCCAGTAGTCCCGAAACTAGCGGGAGGTTGGAGACCCAGTACTTC. This encodes CASSPETSGRLETQYF. V usage is TRBV19 and J usage is TRBJ2-5, with TRBD2 identical over 12 bases. The CDR3 has 16 amino acids. Germline CDR1 is LNHDA and CDR2 is SQIVND (reference sequence). After removal of 5 bases from V and 5 bases from J, the junction contained 9 bases not matched to a gene.

This clonotype was recorded at least ten times. The chain links TRBV11-2 to TRBJ2-1; no clear D gene. The CDR3 totals 14 residues. V lost 0 bases and J 10 bases, leaving 13 bases between the germline ends. CDR1 is SGHAT and CDR2 is FQNNGV in the germline V gene. The CDR3 loop reads CASSLDPSELEQFF. The CDR3 nucleotides read TGTGCCAGCAGCTTAGATCCCTCCGAACTGGAGCAGTTCTTC.

In this sample, this clonotype turned up many times. This chain uses TRBV7-2 with TRBJ2-7; 9 nucleotides align to TRBD1. Per germline, CDR1 SGHTA and CDR2 FQGNSA. The CDR3 contains 14 residues. J gave up 2 bases and V 5 bases, and 4 bases lay outside the gene matches. CDR3: CASSPRTGAYEQYF. Written as DNA, the CDR3 is TGTGCCAGCAGCCCCCGGACAGGGGCCTACGAGCAGTACTTC.

For this clonotype: It may be a read error: a sequence one base away is much more abundant. Here the CDR3 omits its conserved ending phenylalanine or tryptophan, so a read error is the likely source. The J gene is TRBJ2-2, the V gene TRBV27, with a tentative D call TRBD1 (5 bases). The CDR3 sequence is 15 residues long. The V and J ends lost 6 bases and 4 bases respectively, with 15 bases between them. In germline, CDR1 is MNHEY, CDR2 SMNVEV (reference sequence). The CDR3 bases are TGTGCCAGCAGAACCTTTAAACAGGTCACCGGGGAGCTGTTTTTG. It codes for CASRTFKQVTGELFL.

This clonotype has a handful of counts. The chain uses TRBV20-1 and TRBJ2-7; a possible D gene is TRBD2 (5 bases). Germline V gene data show CDR1 as DFQATT and CDR2 as SNEGSKA (reference sequence). Deletions cut 2 bases from V and 6 bases from J, with 14 bases between. This CDR3 contains 13 residues. CDR3 loop: CSARNPGGGEQYF. CDR3 DNA sequence: TGCAGTGCTAGAAACCCAGGAGGTGGCGAGCAGTACTTC.

This clonotype occurred many times. The V call is TRBV12-5, the J call TRBJ1-1; D unresolved. V was shortened by 6 bases and J by 4 bases, with 0 bases between the two germline ends. This CDR3 region has 9 residues. Germline values: CDR1 LGHNT, CDR2 FRNRAP. CDR3: CASGTEAFF. CDR3 DNA: TGTGCTAGTGGCACTGAAGCTTTCTTT.

V gene TRBV2 combines with J gene TRBJ2-3; D might be TRBD2 (5 bases). The germline V gene encodes CDR1 SNHLY and CDR2 FYNNEI. Trimming took off 10 bases at V and 6 bases at J, with 20 bases between the two ends. The CDR3 has 14 amino acids. CDR3 in amino acids: CATRRGEGVDTQYF. CDR3 nucleotide sequence: TGTGCCACCCGCCGGGGAGAGGGCGTGGATACGCAGTATTTT.

This clonotype was recorded at least ten times. The chain recombines TRBV12-3 or TRBV12-4 with TRBJ2-2; TRBD2 might be the D (6 bases). The CDR3 runs to 13 residues. V gave up 5 bases and J gave up 7 bases, with 11 bases separating them. The CDR3 here is CASSPGEDGELFF. Here the CDR3 DNA reads TGTGCCAGCAGTCCGGGGGAAGACGGGGAGCTGTTTTTT.

This clonotype was detected only a few times. This chain joins TRBV20-1 and TRBJ2-7, with 7 nucleotides matching TRBD2. There are 15 residues in the CDR3. Germline-derived CDR1 and CDR2 are DFQATT and SNEGSKA (reference sequence). Trimming cost V 1 base and J 0 bases; bases outside gene matches: 6. In nucleotides, the CDR3 is TGCAGTGCTAGAGGAGCGGGGACGACCTCCTACGAGCAGTACTTC. This encodes CSARGAGTTSYEQYF.

This clonotype was counted between two and nine times. A much more abundant neighbour one base away suggests this may be a read error. V usage is TRBV4-2 and J usage is TRBJ2-7; possibly TRBD1 or TRBD2 for D (5 bases each). The CDR3 consists of 17 residues. The V gene lost 3 bases and the J gene lost 4 bases, with 22 bases spanning the gap. In germline, CDR1 is LGHNA, CDR2 YNFKEQ. Here the CDR3 DNA reads TGTGCCAGCAGCCATGAGGGTCCCCGTTTTTGGGGGTACGAGCAGTACTTC. This sequence encodes CASSHEGPRFWGYEQYF.

This clonotype was seen many times. The chain recombines TRBV12-3 or TRBV12-4 with TRBJ1-2, with a weak D call TRBD1 (6 bases). The CDR3 consists of 15 residues. Trimming shortened V by 1 base and J by 7 bases, and 16 bases separated the two germline ends. The CDR3 protein is CASSLGGAVLSGYTF. For the CDR3, the DNA is TGTGCCAGCAGTTTAGGGGGGGCGGTTTTATCTGGCTACACCTTC.

This clonotype is labeled medium-sized. The V and J genes are TRBV7-2 and TRBJ2-3, with 7 bases matching TRBD1. The CDR3 sequence is 14 residues long. Germline lookup yields CDR1 SGHTA and CDR2 FQGNSA. V trimming: 6 bases; J trimming: 4 bases; junction bases outside the gene matches: 7. CDR3: CASSLTGEPDTQYF. CDR3 DNA sequence: TGTGCCAGCAGTCTCACAGGGGAACCAGATACGCAGTATTTT.

This clonotype was counted at least ten times. The rearrangement joins TRBV6-6 to TRBJ1-5; the D is unclear. This CDR3 has 16 residues. In germline, CDR1 is MNHNY, CDR2 SVGAGI (reference sequence). With 0 bases removed from V and 0 bases from J, the gap between germline ends came to 9 bases. CDR3 nucleotide sequence: TGTGCCAGCAGTTACTCTCCGGGGATTAGCAATCAGCCCCAGCATTTT. Residues: CASSYSPGISNQPQHF.

This clonotype was detected many times. The rearrangement uses TRBV6-2 or TRBV6-3 and TRBJ1-5; 8 positions match TRBD1. This CDR3 is 15 amino acids long. Germline CDR1 MNHEY, CDR2 SVGEGT. V dropped 5 bases and J dropped 6; count of bases not matched to a gene: 9. The CDR3 coding sequence is TGTGCCAGCAGTCAGATACAGGGGGTTCTTCAGCCCCAGCATTTT. Translation gives CASSQIQGVLQPQHF.

The table lists this clonotype with many counts. The genes are TRBV4-2 and TRBJ2-3; D not certain. Germline CDR1 LGHNA, CDR2 YNFKEQ. Deletions cut 1 base from V and 4 bases from J, with 9 bases between. The CDR3 totals 14 residues. The CDR3 loop reads CASSQVPGADTQYF. The CDR3 DNA is TGTGCCAGCAGCCAAGTCCCGGGCGCAGATACGCAGTATTTT.

By frequency in the sample, this clonotype is medium-sized. The chain links TRBV9 to TRBJ2-1; TRBD1 matches at 8 bases. The CDR3 sequence is 16 residues long. Germline CDR1 reads SGDLS; CDR2 reads YYNGEE. J was trimmed by 9 bases and V by 0 bases; bases with no gene match: 11. The CDR3 nucleotides are TGTGCCAGCAGCGTAGCCCCTCAGGGGGCGCAAGGTGAGCAGTTCTTC. Its translation is CASSVAPQGAQGEQFF.